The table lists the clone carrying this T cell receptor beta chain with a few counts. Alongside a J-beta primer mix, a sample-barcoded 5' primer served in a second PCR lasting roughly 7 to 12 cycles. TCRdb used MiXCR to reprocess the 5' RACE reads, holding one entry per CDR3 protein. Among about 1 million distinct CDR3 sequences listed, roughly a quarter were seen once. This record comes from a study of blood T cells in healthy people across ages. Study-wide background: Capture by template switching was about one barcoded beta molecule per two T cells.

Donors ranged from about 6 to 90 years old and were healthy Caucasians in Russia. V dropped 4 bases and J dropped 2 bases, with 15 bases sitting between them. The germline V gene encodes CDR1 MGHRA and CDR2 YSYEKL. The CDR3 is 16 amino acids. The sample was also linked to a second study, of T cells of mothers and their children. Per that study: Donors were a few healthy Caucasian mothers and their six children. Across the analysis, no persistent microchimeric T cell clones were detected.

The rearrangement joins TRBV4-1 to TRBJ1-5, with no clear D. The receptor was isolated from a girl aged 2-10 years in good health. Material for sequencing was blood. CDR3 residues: CASSPQGSGRNQPQHF. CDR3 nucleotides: TGCGCCAGCAGCCCGCAAGGGTCAGGCCGCAATCAGCCCCAGCATTTT.